The clone carrying this TCR beta chain was found once. As processed by the authors: Scientists estimated how many nucleated cells there were by amplifying reference gene primers. Generated by immunoSEQ multiplex PCR, the TCRdb table keeps only in-frame clones and is missing some. That table is the source of V, J and clone size, and D and trimming were worked out from the DNA. The sample has approximately 88,000 clones, 75% to 85% seen once; the top ten hold about a fifth. This sample is part of a study of blood T cell repertoires in COVID-19. Whole-study context: Donors in the United States, Italy and Spain gave samples during acute or convalescent COVID-19. PBMCs, B-cell-depleted T cells, or T cells provided the cDNA or gDNA that made up the material.

The sample taken for sequencing was peripheral blood. This clonotype originated in a woman older than 75 with acute or convalescent COVID-19.

CDR3 protein: CASSSGLPYNEQFF. As DNA, the CDR3 is TGTGCCAGCAGTTCGGGACTACCTTACAATGAGCAGTTCTTC. V usage is TRBV6-2 or TRBV6-3 and J usage is TRBJ2-1; 7 nucleotides agree with TRBD2. The CDR3 is 14 residues long. V trimming: 4 bases; J trimming: 4 bases; junction bases outside the gene matches: 4. Germline V CDR1 and CDR2: MNHEY, SVGEGT.